This T cell receptor beta chain was obtained from a study of shared clonotypes between healthy human individuals. The study's findings and limits: In the sorted subsets, rarefaction showed sequencing was incomplete despite large depth. Of the naive CD4 clonotypes, around 5.2% were shared across a handful of donors.

The V end was cut by 5 bases, the J end by 0 bases, with 11 bases between. The CDR3 sequence is 15 residues long. Germline V gene lookup returns CDR1 MNHEY and CDR2 SVGAGI. Measured with immunoSEQ multiplex PCR; TCRdb has only the in-frame clones, and not every one. The sample includes millions of clones, 93% of them seen just once. This clone showed up just once. As yet, its antigen is unknown. The naive CD8 subset, CD45RO-negative cells positively selected for CCR7, excluded terminally differentiated effector memory CD45RA+ cells. The TCR was taken from a man younger than 35 in good health. Some clones in this sample may be carry-over from other donors' samples. The sequenced sample consisted of naive CD8+ T cells from PBMCs. The chain couples TRBV6-5 to TRBJ2-1; D gene unclear. The CDR3 sequence: CASSLLPSSYNEQFF. The CDR3 DNA reads TGTGCCAGCAGTCTTTTGCCCAGCTCCTACAATGAGCAGTTCTTC.